This T cell receptor beta chain was profiled in a study of OX40 agonist ivuxolimab in advanced cancers. Study observations and caveats: At doses 0.1 to 3.0 mg/kg, CD4+ and CD8+ clones expanded.

Comments on this clone: Its antigen is currently unknown.

The table came from immunoSEQ multiplex PCR; TCRdb's copy has only in-frame clones and leaves some out. The sample includes approximately 50,000 clones, around 94% seen only once; the top ten take approximately 9.9%. This CDR3 is 15 amino acids long. V shed 4 bases and J shed 2 bases, with 12 bases lying between them. Per the germline V gene, CDR1 is LNHNV and CDR2 is YYDKDF (reference sequence). This clonotype originated in an adult with an advanced solid tumor such as melanoma, head and neck, liver or kidney cancer. V gene TRBV15 combines with J gene TRBJ1-5; D possibly corresponds to TRBD1 (6 bases). Material: CD4+ or CD8+ T cells sorted from blood, obtained in a trial of the OX40 agonist ivuxolimab. CDR3 DNA sequence: TGTGCCACCAGCACCCCAGGGGCAGGCAATCAGCCCCAGCATTTT. Translating gives CATSTPGAGNQPQHF.